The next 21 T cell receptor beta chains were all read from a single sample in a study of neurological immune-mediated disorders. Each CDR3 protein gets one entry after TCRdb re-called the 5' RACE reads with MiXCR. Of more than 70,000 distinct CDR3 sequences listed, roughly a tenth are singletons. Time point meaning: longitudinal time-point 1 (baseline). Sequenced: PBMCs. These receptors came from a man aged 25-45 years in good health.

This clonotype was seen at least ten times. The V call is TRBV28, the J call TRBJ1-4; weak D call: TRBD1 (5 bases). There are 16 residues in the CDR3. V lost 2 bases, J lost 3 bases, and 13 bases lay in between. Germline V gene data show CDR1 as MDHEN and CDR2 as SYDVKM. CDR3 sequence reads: CASSLMGGASNEKLFF. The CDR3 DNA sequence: TGTGCCAGCAGTTTAATGGGTGGGGCTTCTAATGAAAAACTGTTTTTT. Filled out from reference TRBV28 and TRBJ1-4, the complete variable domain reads DVKVTQSSRYLVKRTGEKVFLECVQDMDHENMFWYRQDPGLGLRLIYFSYDVKMKEKGDIPEGYSVSREKKERFSLILESASTNQTSMYLCASSLMGGASNEKLFFGSGTQLSVL.

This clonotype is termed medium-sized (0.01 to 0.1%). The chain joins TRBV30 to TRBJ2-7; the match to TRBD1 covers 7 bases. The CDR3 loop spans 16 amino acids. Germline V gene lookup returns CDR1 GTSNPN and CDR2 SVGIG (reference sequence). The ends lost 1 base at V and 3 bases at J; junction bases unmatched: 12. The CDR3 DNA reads TGTGCCTGGAGTGATGAGTCCAACAGGGGCGGCTACGAGCAGTACTTC. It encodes CAWSDESNRGGYEQYF.

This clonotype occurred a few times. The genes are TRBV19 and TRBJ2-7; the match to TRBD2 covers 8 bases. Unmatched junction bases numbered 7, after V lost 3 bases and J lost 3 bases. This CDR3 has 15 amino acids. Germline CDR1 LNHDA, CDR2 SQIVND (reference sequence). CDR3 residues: CASSIALADFYEQYF. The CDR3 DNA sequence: TGTGCCAGTAGTATTGCACTAGCGGACTTCTACGAGCAGTACTTC.

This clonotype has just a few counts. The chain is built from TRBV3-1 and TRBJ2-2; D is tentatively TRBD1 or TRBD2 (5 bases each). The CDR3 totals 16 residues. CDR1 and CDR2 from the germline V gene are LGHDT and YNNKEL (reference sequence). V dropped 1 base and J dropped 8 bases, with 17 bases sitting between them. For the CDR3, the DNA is TGTGCCAGCAGCCAAGCGGAGGCAGGGAGATCGGGGGAGCTGTTTTTT. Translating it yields CASSQAEAGRSGELFF.

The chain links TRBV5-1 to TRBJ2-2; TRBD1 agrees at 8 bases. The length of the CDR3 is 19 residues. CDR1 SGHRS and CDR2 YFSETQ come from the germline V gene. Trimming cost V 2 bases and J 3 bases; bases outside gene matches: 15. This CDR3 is CASSFTTRLTGAYTGELFF. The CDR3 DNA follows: TGCGCCAGCAGCTTCACGACCAGGCTGACAGGGGCTTACACCGGGGAGCTGTTTTTT.

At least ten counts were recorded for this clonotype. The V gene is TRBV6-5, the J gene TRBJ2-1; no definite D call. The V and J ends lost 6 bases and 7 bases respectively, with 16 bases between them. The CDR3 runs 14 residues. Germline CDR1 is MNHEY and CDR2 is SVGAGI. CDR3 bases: TGTGCCAGCAGAGGCGAGATGATGATAAATGAGCAGTTCTTC. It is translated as CASRGEMMINEQFF.

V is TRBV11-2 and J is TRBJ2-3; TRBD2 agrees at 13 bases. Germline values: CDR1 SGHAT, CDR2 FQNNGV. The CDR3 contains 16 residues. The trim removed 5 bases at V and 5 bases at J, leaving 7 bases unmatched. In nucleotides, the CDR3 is TGTGCCAGCAGCCCCCGGACTAGCGGGAGTGGAGATACGCAGTATTTT. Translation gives CASSPRTSGSGDTQYF.

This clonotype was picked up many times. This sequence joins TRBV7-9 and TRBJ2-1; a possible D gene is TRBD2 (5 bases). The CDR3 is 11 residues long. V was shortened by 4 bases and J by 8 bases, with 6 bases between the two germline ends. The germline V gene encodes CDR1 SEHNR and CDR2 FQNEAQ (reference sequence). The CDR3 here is CASSWEYEQFF. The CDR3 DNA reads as TGTGCCAGCAGCTGGGAGTATGAGCAGTTCTTC.

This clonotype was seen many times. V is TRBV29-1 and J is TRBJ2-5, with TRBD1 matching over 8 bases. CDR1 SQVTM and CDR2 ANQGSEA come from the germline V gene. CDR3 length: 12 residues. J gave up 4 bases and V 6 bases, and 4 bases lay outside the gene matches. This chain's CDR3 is CSVVTGGETQYF. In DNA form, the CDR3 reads TGCAGCGTCGTTACAGGGGGAGAGACCCAGTACTTC.

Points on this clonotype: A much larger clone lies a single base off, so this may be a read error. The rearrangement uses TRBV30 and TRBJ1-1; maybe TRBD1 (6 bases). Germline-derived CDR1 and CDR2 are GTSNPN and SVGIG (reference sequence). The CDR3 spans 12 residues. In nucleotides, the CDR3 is TGTACCTGGAGCGGACAGCGCCCCGTAGCTTTCTTT. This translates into CTWSGQRPVAFF.

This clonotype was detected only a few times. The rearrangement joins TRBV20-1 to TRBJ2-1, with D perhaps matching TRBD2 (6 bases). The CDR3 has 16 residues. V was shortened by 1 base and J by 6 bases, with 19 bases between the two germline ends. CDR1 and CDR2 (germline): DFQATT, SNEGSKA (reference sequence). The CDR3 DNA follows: TGCAGTGCTAGAGGAGTAGAGGGAGGCCTTTTCAATGAGCAGTTCTTC. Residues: CSARGVEGGLFNEQFF.

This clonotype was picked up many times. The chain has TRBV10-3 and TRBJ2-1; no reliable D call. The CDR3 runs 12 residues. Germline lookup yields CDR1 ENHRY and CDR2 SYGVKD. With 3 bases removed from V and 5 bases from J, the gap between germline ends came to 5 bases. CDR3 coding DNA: TGTGCCATCAGTGATAGGGACAATGAGCAGTTCTTC. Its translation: CAISDRDNEQFF.

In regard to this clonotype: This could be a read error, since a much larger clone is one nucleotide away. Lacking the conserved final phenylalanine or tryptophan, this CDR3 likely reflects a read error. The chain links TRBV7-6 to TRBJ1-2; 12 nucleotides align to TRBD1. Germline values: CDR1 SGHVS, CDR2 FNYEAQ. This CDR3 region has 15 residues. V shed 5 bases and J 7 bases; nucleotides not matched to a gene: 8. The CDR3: CASSALGQGASGYTV. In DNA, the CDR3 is TGTGCCAGCAGCGCCCTGGGACAGGGGGCTTCTGGCTACACCGTC.

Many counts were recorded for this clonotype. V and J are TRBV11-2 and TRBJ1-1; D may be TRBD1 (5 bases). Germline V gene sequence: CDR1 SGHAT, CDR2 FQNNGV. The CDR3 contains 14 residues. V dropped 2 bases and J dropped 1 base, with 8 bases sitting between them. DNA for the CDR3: TGTGCCAGCAGCTTACGGGGGACGAACACTGAAGCTTTCTTT. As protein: CASSLRGTNTEAFF.

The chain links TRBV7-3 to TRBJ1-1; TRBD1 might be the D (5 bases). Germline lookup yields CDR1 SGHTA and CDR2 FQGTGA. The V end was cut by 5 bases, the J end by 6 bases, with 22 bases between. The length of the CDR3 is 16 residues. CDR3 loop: CASSPSPGTSDAEAFF. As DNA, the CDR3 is TGTGCCAGCAGCCCCTCCCCCGGGACCTCGGACGCTGAAGCTTTCTTT.

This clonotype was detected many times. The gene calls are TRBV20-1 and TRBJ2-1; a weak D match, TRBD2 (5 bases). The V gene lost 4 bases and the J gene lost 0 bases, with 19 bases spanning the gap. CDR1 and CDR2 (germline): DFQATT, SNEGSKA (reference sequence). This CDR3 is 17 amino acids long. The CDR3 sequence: CSAIPGGVLSSYNEQFF. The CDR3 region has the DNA TGCAGTGCTATTCCTGGAGGAGTTCTCAGCTCCTACAATGAGCAGTTCTTC.

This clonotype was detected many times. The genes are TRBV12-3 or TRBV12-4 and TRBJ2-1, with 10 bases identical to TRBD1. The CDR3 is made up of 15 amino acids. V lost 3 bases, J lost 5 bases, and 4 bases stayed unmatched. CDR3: CASSLAGTGDNEQFF. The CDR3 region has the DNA TGTGCCAGCAGTTTGGCAGGGACAGGGGACAATGAGCAGTTCTTC.

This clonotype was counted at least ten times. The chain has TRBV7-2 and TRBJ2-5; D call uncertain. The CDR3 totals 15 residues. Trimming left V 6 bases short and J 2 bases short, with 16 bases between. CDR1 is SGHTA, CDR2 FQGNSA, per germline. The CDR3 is CASSRKTTAQETQYF. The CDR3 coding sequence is TGTGCCAGCAGTCGGAAGACCACCGCACAAGAGACCCAGTACTTC.

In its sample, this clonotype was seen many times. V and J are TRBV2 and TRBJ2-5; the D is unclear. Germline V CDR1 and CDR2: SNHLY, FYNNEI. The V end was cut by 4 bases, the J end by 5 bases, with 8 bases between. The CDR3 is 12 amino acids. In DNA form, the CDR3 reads TGTGCCAGCAGTGGACAAGGGGAGACCCAGTACTTC. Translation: CASSGQGETQYF.

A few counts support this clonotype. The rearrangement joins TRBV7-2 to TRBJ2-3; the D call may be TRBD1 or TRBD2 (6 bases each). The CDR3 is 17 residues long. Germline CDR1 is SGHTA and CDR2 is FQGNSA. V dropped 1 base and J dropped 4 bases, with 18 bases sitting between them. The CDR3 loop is CASSLVRLARGADTQYF. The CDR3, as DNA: TGTGCCAGCAGCTTAGTTAGGTTGGCAAGGGGGGCAGATACGCAGTATTTT.

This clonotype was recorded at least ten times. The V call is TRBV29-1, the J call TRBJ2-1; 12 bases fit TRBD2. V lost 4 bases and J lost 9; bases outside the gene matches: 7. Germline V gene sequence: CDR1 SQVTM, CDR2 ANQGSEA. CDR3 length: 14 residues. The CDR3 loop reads CSVGGLAGFGEQFF. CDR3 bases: TGCAGCGTTGGAGGACTAGCGGGATTCGGTGAGCAGTTCTTC.